A selection of T cell receptor beta chains follows, all from one sample in a study of early T cells in non-severe SARS-CoV-2 infection. TCRdb ran MiXCR on the 5' RACE reads and lists one entry per CDR3 protein. Here the sample spans tens of thousands of distinct CDR3 sequences, roughly 12% being singletons. Material: whole blood, obtained at baseline. These receptor sequences come from an adult who was a healthcare worker with PCR-confirmed SARS-CoV-2 infection or an uninfected control (not recorded which). The donor label of this sample is uncertain. Each CDR3 is given with its conserved first and last residue. Fields, in order: J gene, clone size, V gene, D gene, CDR3 DNA, CDR3 protein. D genes are given only for firm matches. Clone size, where shown, is once, few, many, or a class for clones that have expanded.

j_call: TRBJ2-1
clone_size: NA
v_call: TRBV12-3/TRBV12-4
d_call: NA
cdr3_nt: TGTGCCAGCAGCCTAGCAGGACCCCTCGCCCGTGATGAGCAGTTCTTC
cdr3_aa: CASSLAGPLARDEQFF

j_call: TRBJ1-4
clone_size: few
v_call: TRBV21-1
d_call: NA
cdr3_nt: TGTGCCAGCAGACCCGAGTGTCCAACTAATGAAAAACTGTTTTTT
cdr3_aa: CASRPECPTNEKLFF

j_call: TRBJ1-2
clone_size: NA
v_call: TRBV3-1
d_call: NA
cdr3_nt: TGTGCCAGCAGCCAATTCGCCGGCTACACCTTC
cdr3_aa: CASSQFAGYTF

j_call: TRBJ2-1
clone_size: many
v_call: TRBV3-1
d_call: TRBD2
cdr3_nt: TGTGCCAGCAGCCAAGAGGGACTAGCGGGGGGGAGCTCCTACAATGAGCAGTTCTTC
cdr3_aa: CASSQEGLAGGSSYNEQFF

j_call: TRBJ2-1
clone_size: few
v_call: TRBV29-1
d_call: NA
cdr3_nt: TGCAGCGTTTACAGGAAGGCCGCGGGTGAGCAGTTCTTC
cdr3_aa: CSVYRKAAGEQFF

j_call: TRBJ2-1
clone_size: many
v_call: TRBV12-5
d_call: NA
cdr3_nt: TGTGCTAGTGGTTCCAGGCCCCTCTACAATGAGCAGTTCTTC
cdr3_aa: CASGSRPLYNEQFF

j_call: TRBJ1-1
clone_size: few
v_call: TRBV6-5
d_call: TRBD1
cdr3_nt: TGTGCCAGCAGTTACGCCGGGACAGCGTACACTGAAGCTTTCTTT
cdr3_aa: CASSYAGTAYTEAFF

j_call: TRBJ1-3
clone_size: many
v_call: TRBV7-3
d_call: TRBD1
cdr3_nt: TGTGCCAGCAAGGGGGCCCGAGACACCATATATTTT
cdr3_aa: CASKGARDTIYF

j_call: TRBJ2-4
clone_size: few
v_call: TRBV3-1
d_call: NA
cdr3_nt: TGTGCCAGCCTCAGACTTGGAATTGGGGGGAGCATTCAGTACTTC
cdr3_aa: CASLRLGIGGSIQYF

j_call: TRBJ2-3
clone_size: many
v_call: TRBV6-6
d_call: NA
cdr3_nt: TGTGCCAGCAGTTACTCGAGGGGGGCAGGAGATACGCAGTATTTT
cdr3_aa: CASSYSRGAGDTQYF

j_call: TRBJ2-6
clone_size: NA
v_call: TRBV19
d_call: NA
cdr3_nt: TGTGCCAGTAGTATTATCGGCTCTGGGGCCAACGTCCTGACTTTC
cdr3_aa: CASSIIGSGANVLTF

j_call: TRBJ2-1
clone_size: NA
v_call: TRBV5-6
d_call: NA
cdr3_nt: TGTGCCAGCAGCTTTATAACGGATGAGCAGTTCTTC
cdr3_aa: CASSFITDEQFF

j_call: TRBJ2-5
clone_size: NA
v_call: TRBV6-2/TRBV6-3
d_call: TRBD2
cdr3_nt: TGTGCCAGCAGTTACGGGGGACTAGCGGCCCAAGAGACCCAGTACTTC
cdr3_aa: CASSYGGLAAQETQYF

j_call: TRBJ2-3
clone_size: many
v_call: TRBV7-2
d_call: NA
cdr3_nt: TGTGCCAGCAGCTTAGCGTTGCTAGGGGATACGCAGTATTTT
cdr3_aa: CASSLALLGDTQYF

j_call: TRBJ1-1
clone_size: few
v_call: TRBV20-1
d_call: TRBD1
cdr3_nt: TGCAGTGCTAGAGCCTGGGACAGGGGATCTGAAGCTTTCTTT
cdr3_aa: CSARAWDRGSEAFF

j_call: TRBJ2-5
clone_size: NA
v_call: TRBV10-3
d_call: NA
cdr3_nt: TGTGCCATCAGCCCATTTCAGGCACAAGAGACCCAGTACTTC
cdr3_aa: CAISPFQAQETQYF

j_call: TRBJ1-3
clone_size: NA
v_call: TRBV20-1
d_call: NA
cdr3_nt: TGCAGTGTCCACGGACGTCCTTCTGGAAACACCATATATTTT
cdr3_aa: CSVHGRPSGNTIYF